This is a list of T cell receptor beta chains from one sample in a study of blood T cell repertoires in COVID-19. TCRdb keeps only in-frame clones here, not all; method: immunoSEQ multiplex PCR. The table includes approximately 210,000 clones, 82% detected once. The sample taken for sequencing was PBMCs or T cells enriched from blood (not recorded which). The receptors stem from a man aged 35 to 55 who had recovered from COVID-19. CDR3s include the opening cysteine and the closing phenylalanine or tryptophan. A D gene is named only where the DNA matches it firmly. Clone size is stated in some rows and not others, as once, few, many or a class when expanded.

D	V	J	size	DNA	CDR3
TRBD1	TRBV6-5	TRBJ1-5	many	TGTGCCAGCAGATCCGGGACAGGGGTACAGCCCCAGCATTTT	CASRSGTGVQPQHF
TRBD2	TRBV30	TRBJ2-7	NA	TGTGCCTGGAGTTATAAAACTAGCGGAGCCTACGAGCAGTACTTC	CAWSYKTSGAYEQYF
NA	TRBV30	TRBJ1-5	NA	TGTGCCTGGAGTGTTGGAGGGAACGGGCAGCCCCAGCATTTT	CAWSVGGNGQPQHF
NA	TRBV6-5	TRBJ2-5	NA	TGTGCCAGCAGTCAGGACAGTAGCCTTGGGGAGACCCAGTACTTC	CASSQDSSLGETQYF
NA	TRBV6-2/TRBV6-3	TRBJ1-2	NA	TGTGCCAGCAGTTATGGACTCCCGGGACACCATGGCTACACCTTC	CASSYGLPGHHGYTF
NA	TRBV7-9	TRBJ1-1	NA	TGTGCCAGCAGCCGCGAAGGCGGAAAGCGGAACACTGAAGCTTTCTTT	CASSREGGKRNTEAFF
NA	TRBV10-2	TRBJ2-1	NA	TGCGCCAGCAGTGGCAGGGACTTACGCTCCTACAATGAGCAGTTCTTC	CASSGRDLRSYNEQFF
TRBD1	TRBV7-9	TRBJ2-1	NA	TGTGCCAGCAGTCTGGGACAGGGGCCCTACAATGAGCAGTTCTTC	CASSLGQGPYNEQFF
NA	TRBV7-2	TRBJ1-2	NA	TGTGCCAGCAGCTTATATCAGGGGAACTATGGCTACACCTTC	CASSLYQGNYGYTF
TRBD1	TRBV7-3	TRBJ2-7	once	TGTGCCAGCAGTAACTCCGGGACAGGGTCATACGAGCAGTACTTC	CASSNSGTGSYEQYF
NA	TRBV19	TRBJ1-2	many	TGTGCCAGTAGTATAGGAACAGTCCCCGGCTACACCTTC	CASSIGTVPGYTF
TRBD1	TRBV5-1	TRBJ2-1	NA	TGCGCCAGCAGCTTGAGGGACAGGGTCCATGAGCAGTTCTTC	CASSLRDRVHEQFF
NA	TRBV6-5	TRBJ2-3	NA	TGTGCCAGCAGACGGGAGAACGCAGATACGCAGTATTTT	CASRRENADTQYF
TRBD1	TRBV7-2	TRBJ1-6	NA	TGTGCCAGCAGCTTCTTGGGACAGAATAATTCACCCCTCCACTTT	CASSFLGQNNSPLHF
TRBD1	TRBV5-1	TRBJ1-1	NA	TGCGCCAGCAGCCCAACATTAGGGACAGGGAACACTGAAGCTTTCTTT	CASSPTLGTGNTEAFF
TRBD2	TRBV7-9	TRBJ2-3	once	TGTGCCAGCAGCTTGTCGCTGACTAGCGGGAGGGTAGAAGATACGCAGTATTTT	CASSLSLTSGRVEDTQYF
NA	TRBV5-4	TRBJ2-4	once	TGTGCCAGCAGCTGGGGGCAGGGGGCCAAAAACATTCAGTACTTC	CASSWGQGAKNIQYF
TRBD1	TRBV18	TRBJ1-3	NA	TGTGCCAGCTCACCGGGACAGGGGAACTCTGGAAACACCATATATTTT	CASSPGQGNSGNTIYF
NA	TRBV11-2	TRBJ2-7	NA	TGTGCCAGCAGCTTAGAAACGGTGAGCTCCTACGAGCAGTACTTC	CASSLETVSSYEQYF
NA	TRBV7-8	TRBJ1-4	NA	TGTGCCAGCAGCGATAGTGTGGGGGCGGCAACAACTAATGAAAAACTGTTTTTT	CASSDSVGAATTNEKLFF